Each of the 17 T cell receptor beta chains below was sequenced from the same sample in a study of tissue T cells after allogeneic stem cell transplantation. Data came from immunoSEQ multiplex PCR; TCRdb stores just in-frame clones and leaves some out. The sample consists of about 860 clones, roughly 62% of them appearing once. Sequenced material: liver tissue, taken at autopsy. These receptors were taken from an older male patient with steroid-refractory graft-versus-host disease after an allogeneic stem cell transplant. Some T cells may be the graft donor's.

The chain uses TRBV5-1 and TRBJ2-1; TRBD2 matches 9 bases. Germline V lookup: CDR1 SGHRS, CDR2 YFSETQ. Unmatched junction bases numbered 6, after V lost 0 bases and J lost 2 bases. The CDR3 is made up of 17 amino acids. The CDR3 region has the DNA TGCGCCAGCAGCTTGGCTCCCCTAGCGGGACCCTACAATGAGCAGTTCTTC. It yields the protein CASSLAPLAGPYNEQFF.

The chain has TRBV4-3 and TRBJ1-2; D not certain. The V gene lost 3 bases and the J gene lost 4 bases, with 6 bases spanning the gap. The CDR3 totals 12 residues. CDR1 and CDR2 (germline): LGHNA, YSLEER. CDR3 in DNA: TGCGCCAGCAGCCATGAACTCTATGGCTACACCTTC. It yields the protein CASSHELYGYTF.

This clone appeared a few times. V and J are TRBV5-1 and TRBJ2-2, with D perhaps matching TRBD1 (6 bases). Germline assignment: CDR1 SGHRS and CDR2 YFSETQ. The CDR3 extends over 13 amino acids. Trimming shortened V by 3 bases and J by 6 bases, and 9 bases separated the two germline ends. The CDR3, as DNA: TGCGCCAGCAGCTACGGACAGCCCGGGGAGCTGTTTTTT. Protein: CASSYGQPGELFF.

In nucleotides, the CDR3 is TGCGCCAGCAGCCCCTACTCGGCGACAGGGGAAGAGACCCAGTACTTC. It is translated as CASSPYSATGEETQYF. The chain has TRBV4-1 and TRBJ2-5, with 8 bases identical to TRBD1. CDR3 length equals 16 residues. With V trimmed by 4 bases and J by 3 bases, 10 bases remained unmatched. The germline gives CDR1 MGHRA, CDR2 YSYEKL.

The V and J genes are TRBV7-9 and TRBJ1-2; D possibly corresponds to TRBD1 (5 bases). Germline V gene data show CDR1 as SEHNR and CDR2 as FQNEAQ (reference sequence). V lost 1 base and J lost 2, with 11 bases in between. The CDR3 length is 15 residues. The CDR3 loop is CASSLVVRANYGYTF. CDR3 DNA: TGTGCCAGCAGCTTAGTCGTCAGGGCAAACTATGGCTACACCTTC.

This clone has more than one count but fewer than ten. This chain uses TRBV3-1 (or the pseudogene TRBV3-2) with TRBJ2-1, with 9 bases matching TRBD1. The V and J ends lost 5 bases and 7 bases, in that order; junction bases with no gene match: 9. CDR1 is LGHDT, CDR2 YNNKEL, per germline (reference sequence). This CDR3 is 15 amino acids long. The CDR3 sequence: CASSWRGQGINEQFF. CDR3 nucleotide sequence: TGTGCCAGCAGCTGGCGGGGACAGGGCATAAATGAGCAGTTCTTC.

The CDR3 DNA reads as TGTGCCAGCAGTTACTCGAAGGAACAGCCCCAGCATTTT. Encoded protein: CASSYSKEQPQHF. The chain recombines TRBV6-5 with TRBJ1-5; D gene unclear. Trimming took off 0 bases at V and 7 bases at J, with 7 bases between the two ends. Germline assignment: CDR1 MNHEY and CDR2 SVGAGI. CDR3 length: 13 residues.

The chain joins TRBV18 to TRBJ1-4; D is unclear. Germline CDR1 KGHSH, CDR2 LQKENI. The CDR3 length is 14 residues. Between the trimmed V and J ends, which lost 0 bases and 5 bases, there was a span of 7 bases. The CDR3 DNA is TGTGCCAGCTCACCACCGGGGTCGAATGAAAAACTGTTTTTT. This gives the protein CASSPPGSNEKLFF.

The chain carries TRBV4-1 and TRBJ2-7; a weak D match, TRBD2 (6 bases). V shed 4 bases and J shed 7 bases, with 14 bases lying between them. Per the germline V gene, CDR1 is MGHRA and CDR2 is YSYEKL. The CDR3 extends over 13 amino acids. The CDR3 here is CASSPPGTEEQYF. CDR3 in DNA: TGCGCCAGCAGCCCGCCGGGGACTGAAGAGCAGTACTTC.

V is TRBV6-2 or TRBV6-3 and J is TRBJ2-6; D is undetermined. This CDR3 contains 14 residues. Per germline, CDR1 MNHEY and CDR2 SVGEGT. The V end was cut by 6 bases, the J end by 0 bases, with 6 bases between. The CDR3 spells CASSGASGANVLTF. The CDR3 DNA is TGTGCCAGCAGCGGAGCCTCTGGGGCCAACGTCCTGACTTTC.

The gene calls are TRBV7-8 and TRBJ2-1; D gene unclear. The V and J ends lost 7 bases and 6 bases respectively, with 13 bases between them. From germline, CDR1 is SGHVS and CDR2 FQNEAQ. This CDR3 has 13 amino acids. The CDR3, as DNA: TGTGCCAGCAACCCAGACGGCAGCAATGAGCAGTTCTTC. Its protein product is CASNPDGSNEQFF.

About this clone: One junction end disagrees with the germline gene, perhaps due to a read error. The chain joins TRBV12-3 or TRBV12-4 to TRBJ1-3; unclear D gene. The CDR3 has 11 amino acids. CDR3 amino acids: CASSWGSTIYF. The CDR3 nucleotides read TGTGCCAGCAGTTGGGGAAGCACCATATATTTT.

By its share, this clone is hyperexpanded. This rearrangement joins TRBV4-3 to TRBJ1-2, with D possibly matching TRBD1 (6 bases). The V end lost 0 bases, the J end lost 4 bases, and 12 bases lay between the germline ends. This CDR3 spans 15 amino acids. Germline values: CDR1 LGHNA, CDR2 YSLEER. CDR3 bases: TGCGCCAGCAGCCAAGAGATCCAGGGGACCTATGGCTACACCTTC. As protein: CASSQEIQGTYGYTF.

By frequency in the sample, this clone is large. CDR3 protein: CASMGEGNLSGELFF. The CDR3 DNA reads as TGTGCCAGCATGGGAGAGGGGAATCTTTCCGGGGAGCTGTTTTTT. The chain is built from TRBV2 and TRBJ2-2; the D gene could be TRBD1 or TRBD2 (5 bases each). V lost 7 bases and J lost 6, with 18 bases in between. The CDR3 loop spans 15 amino acids. Germline V gene data show CDR1 as SNHLY and CDR2 as FYNNEI.

This clone was seen once. This sequence joins TRBV20-1 and TRBJ2-1, with D possibly being TRBD1 (5 bases). CDR3 length: 10 amino acids. V lost 7 bases to trimming and J lost 9 bases, with 10 bases between them. Germline-derived CDR1 and CDR2 are DFQATT and SNEGSKA (reference sequence). Written as DNA, the CDR3 is TGCAGTGTAGGGGTTGGTGAGCAGTTCTTC. Translating gives CSVGVGEQFF.

Within the sample, this clone is large. The sample holds other DNA sequences that translate to the same CDR3. This chain links TRBV7-9 with TRBJ2-2; no clear D gene. V was clipped by 2 bases and J by 0 bases, with 10 bases between them. This CDR3 spans 16 amino acids. In germline, CDR1 is SEHNR, CDR2 FQNEAQ (reference sequence). The CDR3 here is CASSLSDTANTGELFF. The CDR3 nucleotides are TGTGCCAGCAGCTTATCAGACACAGCGAACACCGGGGAGCTGTTTTTT. Filled out from reference TRBV7-9 and TRBJ2-2, the complete variable domain reads DTGVSQNPRHKITKRGQNVTFRCDPISEHNRLYWYRQTLGQGPEFLTYFQNEAQLEKSRLLSDRFSAERPKGSFSTLEIQRTEQGDSAMYLCASSLSDTANTGELFFGEGSRLTVL.

The V call is TRBV19, the J call TRBJ2-7, with TRBD1 identical over 10 bases. CDR1 and CDR2 from the germline V gene are LNHDA and SQIVND (reference sequence). After removal of 10 bases from V and 2 bases from J, the junction contained 11 bases not matched to a gene. CDR3 length: 15 residues. The CDR3: CATLGRGTGAYEQYF. DNA of the CDR3: TGTGCCACCTTGGGCCGGGGGACAGGGGCCTACGAGCAGTACTTC.